This section outlines one T cell receptor (beta chain) sequence together with its context. This sample stems from a study of blood T cell repertoires in COVID-19. Across the whole study: COVID-19 samples, acute and convalescent, were from the United States, Italy and Spain.

Authors' processing steps: Estimates of nucleated cell counts were drawn from the amplification of reference gene primers. Method: immunoSEQ multiplex PCR; TCRdb's copy keeps in-frame clones and lacks some. The V and J calls and clone size were taken over from that table, and D and trimming were inferred from the DNA. The sample shows some 160,000 clones, over 80% of them seen only once. CDR3 length: 18 residues. With 0 bases removed from V and 0 bases from J, the gap between germline ends came to 17 bases. Looked up from germline, CDR1 is MNHEY and CDR2 is SMNVEV (reference sequence). The sample taken for sequencing was peripheral blood. This TCR was recovered from a man aged 65 to 85 who had recovered from COVID-19. This chain links TRBV27 with TRBJ1-1, with TRBD1 as a possible D gene (6 bases). This chain's CDR3 is CASSLSNDRLNMNTEAFF. In DNA, the CDR3 is TGTGCCAGCAGTTTATCAAACGACAGGCTTAACATGAACACTGAAGCTTTCTTT.